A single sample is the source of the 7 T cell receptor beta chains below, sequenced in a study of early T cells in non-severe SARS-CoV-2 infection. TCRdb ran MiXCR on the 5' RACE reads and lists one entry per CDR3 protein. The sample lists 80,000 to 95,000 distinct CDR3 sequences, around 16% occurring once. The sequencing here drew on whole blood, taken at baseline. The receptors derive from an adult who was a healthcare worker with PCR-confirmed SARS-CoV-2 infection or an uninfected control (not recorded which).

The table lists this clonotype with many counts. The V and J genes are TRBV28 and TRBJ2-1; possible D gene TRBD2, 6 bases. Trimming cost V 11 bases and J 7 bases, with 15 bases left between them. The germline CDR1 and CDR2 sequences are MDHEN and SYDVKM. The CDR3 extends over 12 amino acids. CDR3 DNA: TGTGCCGGAGGGGACGGCGGGAATGAGCAGTTCTTC. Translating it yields CAGGDGGNEQFF.

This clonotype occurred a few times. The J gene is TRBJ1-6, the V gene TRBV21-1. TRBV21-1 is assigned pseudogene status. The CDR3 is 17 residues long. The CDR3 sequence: CASRVALQSSYNSPLHF. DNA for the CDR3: TGTGCCAGCAGAGTTGCTTTACAGAGCTCCTATAATTCACCCCTCCACTTT.

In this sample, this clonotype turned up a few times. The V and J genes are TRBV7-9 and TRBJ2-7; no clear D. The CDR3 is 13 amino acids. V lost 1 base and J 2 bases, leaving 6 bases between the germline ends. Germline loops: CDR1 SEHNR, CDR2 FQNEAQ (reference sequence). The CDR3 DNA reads TGTGCCAGCAGCTTAGTCGAGACCTACGAGCAGTACTTC. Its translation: CASSLVETYEQYF.

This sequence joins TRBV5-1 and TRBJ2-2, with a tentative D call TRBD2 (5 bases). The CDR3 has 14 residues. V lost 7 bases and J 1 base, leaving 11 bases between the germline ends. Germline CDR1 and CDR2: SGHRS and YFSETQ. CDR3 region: CASHGELNTGELFF. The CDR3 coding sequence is TGCGCCAGCCATGGGGAGTTGAACACCGGGGAGCTGTTTTTT. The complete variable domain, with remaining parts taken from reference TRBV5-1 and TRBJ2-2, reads KAGVTQTPRYLIKTRGQQVTLSCSPISGHRSVSWYQQTPGQGLQFLFEYFSETQRNKGNFPGRFSGRQFSNSRSEMNVSTLELGDSALYLCASHGELNTGELFFGEGSRLTVL.

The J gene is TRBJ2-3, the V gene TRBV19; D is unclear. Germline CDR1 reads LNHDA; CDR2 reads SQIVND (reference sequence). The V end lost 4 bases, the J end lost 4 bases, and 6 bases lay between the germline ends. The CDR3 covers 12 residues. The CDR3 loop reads CASSTGADTQYF. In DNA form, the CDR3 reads TGTGCCAGTAGTACCGGAGCAGATACGCAGTATTTT. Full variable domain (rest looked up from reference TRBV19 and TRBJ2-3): DGGITQSPKYLFRKEGQNVTLSCEQNLNHDAMYWYRQDPGQGLRLIYYSQIVNDFQKGDIAEGYSVSREKKESFPLTVTSAQKNPTAFYLCASSTGADTQYFGPGTRLTVL.

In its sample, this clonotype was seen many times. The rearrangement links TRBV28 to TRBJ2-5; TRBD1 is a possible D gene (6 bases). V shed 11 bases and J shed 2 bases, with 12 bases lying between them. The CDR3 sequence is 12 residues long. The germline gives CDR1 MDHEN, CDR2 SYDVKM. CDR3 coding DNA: TGTGCCGCGCAGGGGAATCAAGAGACCCAGTACTTC. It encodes CAAQGNQETQYF.

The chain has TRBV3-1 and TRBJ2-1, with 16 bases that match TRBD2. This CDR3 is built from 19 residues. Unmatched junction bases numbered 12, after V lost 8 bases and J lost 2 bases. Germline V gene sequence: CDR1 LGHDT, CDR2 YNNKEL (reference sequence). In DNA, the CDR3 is TGTGCCAGCGGGAGAGCCGGGACTAGCGGGAGGGCCACCTACAATGAGCAGTTCTTC. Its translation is CASGRAGTSGRATYNEQFF.